A selection of T cell receptor beta chains follows, all from one sample in a study of glioma-infiltrating T cells after dendritic cell vaccination. TCRdb's table, derived via immunoSEQ multiplex PCR, lists solely in-frame clones and lacks some. Counted here are about 99,000 clones, around 80% occurring once; the ten biggest clones make up about 5%. The starting material was blood, obtained after dendritic cell vaccination. These receptors were taken from a human donor with glioblastoma. Both conserved end residues are part of each CDR3. The order of the fields is J gene, D gene, clone size, V gene, CDR3 DNA, CDR3 protein. The D gene is left open where the match is weak. Size is omitted from some rows. Given values are once, few, many or a class for expanded clones.

J: TRBJ1-2
D: TRBD1
size: few
V: TRBV7-6
DNA: TGTGCCAGCAGACCAACAGGGGGCGGTGGCTACACCTTC
CDR3: CASRPTGGGGYTF

J: TRBJ1-1
D: TRBD1
size: .
V: TRBV2
DNA: TGTGCCAGCGACAGGGGAGGTTTCGACACTGAAGCTTTCTTT
CDR3: CASDRGGFDTEAFF

J: TRBJ1-1
D: .
size: .
V: TRBV5-1
DNA: TGCGCCAGCAGCTCCGGGACTATGAACACTGAAGCTTTCTTT
CDR3: CASSSGTMNTEAFF

J: TRBJ1-2
D: TRBD1
size: .
V: TRBV6-1
DNA: TGTGCCAGCAGTGAATTTTCCCCGTCCCCGGGACAGGGTAATGGCTACACCTTC
CDR3: CASSEFSPSPGQGNGYTF

J: TRBJ1-5
D: TRBD1
size: .
V: TRBV6-5
DNA: TGTGCCATCAGCGGGACAGGGGGGAATCAGCCCCAGCATTTT
CDR3: CAISGTGGNQPQHF

J: TRBJ2-3
D: .
size: .
V: TRBV28
DNA: TGTGCCAGCAGTTCCCCCCCCGGACTCACAGATACGCAGTATTTT
CDR3: CASSSPPGLTDTQYF

J: TRBJ2-3
D: TRBD2
size: .
V: TRBV5-1
DNA: TGCGCCAGCACACAAGGGAGGGAGGGGGATACGCAGTATTTT
CDR3: CASTQGREGDTQYF

J: TRBJ2-4
D: TRBD2
size: .
V: TRBV30
DNA: TGTGCCTGGACTCGGGGGGTGGCGAACATTCAGTACTTC
CDR3: CAWTRGVANIQYF

J: TRBJ2-5
D: .
size: .
V: TRBV6-5
DNA: TGTGCCAGCAGTTACTTGGCGGAAGAGACCCAGTACTTC
CDR3: CASSYLAEETQYF

J: TRBJ1-2
D: .
size: .
V: TRBV7-2
DNA: TGTGCCAGCAGCCCCGATGCGAGGGTTAACTATGGCTACACCTTC
CDR3: CASSPDARVNYGYTF

J: TRBJ2-5
D: TRBD2
size: .
V: TRBV29-1
DNA: TGCAGCGTTCCTCGGACTAGCGGGGACGAGACCCAGTACTTC
CDR3: CSVPRTSGDETQYF

J: TRBJ1-2
D: .
size: .
V: TRBV5-1
DNA: TGCGCCAGCAGCTTCGGGGATTATGGCTACACCTTC
CDR3: CASSFGDYGYTF

J: TRBJ1-2
D: TRBD1
size: .
V: TRBV2
DNA: TGTGCCAGCAGGTCAGGGGGAGCTAACTATGGCTACACCTTC
CDR3: CASRSGGANYGYTF

J: TRBJ2-2
D: .
size: once
V: TRBV5-1
DNA: TGCGCCAGCAGCTTATTGTCGGGTGGGAACACCGGGGAGCTGTTTTTT
CDR3: CASSLLSGGNTGELFF

J: TRBJ2-7
D: .
size: .
V: TRBV9
DNA: TGTGCCAGCAGCGACGGGGACAATGGATTAGAGCAGTACTTC
CDR3: CASSDGDNGLEQYF

J: TRBJ1-1
D: TRBD1
size: few
V: TRBV5-4
DNA: TGTGCCAGCAGCTGGTGGGACAGGAACACTGAAGCTTTCTTT
CDR3: CASSWWDRNTEAFF

J: TRBJ1-2
D: .
size: few
V: TRBV5-1
DNA: TGCGCCAGCAGCTTAGGTCCCGAAACGGGGGATGCGGATGGCTACACCTTC
CDR3: CASSLGPETGDADGYTF

J: TRBJ1-5
D: TRBD1
size: .
V: TRBV19
DNA: TGTGCCAGTAGCATAATAGGGACAGGGGGTATTCAGCCCCAGCATTTT
CDR3: CASSIIGTGGIQPQHF

J: TRBJ2-1
D: TRBD2
size: once
V: TRBV28
DNA: TGTGCCACCTCTACTAGCGGGAGAGATGAGCAGTTCTTC
CDR3: CATSTSGRDEQFF

J: TRBJ2-1
D: TRBD2
size: .
V: TRBV7-7
DNA: TGTGCTAGCAGCTTATCCAGCGGGGGGTCACCGAGCTCCTACAATGAGCAGTTCTTC
CDR3: CASSLSSGGSPSSYNEQFF

J: TRBJ2-1
D: TRBD2
size: .
V: TRBV5-4
DNA: TGTGCCTGGAGACTAGCGGGAGGGGATGAGCAGTTCTTC
CDR3: CAWRLAGGDEQFF

J: TRBJ2-1
D: .
size: .
V: TRBV6-6
DNA: TGTGCCAGCAGTTACTCGGGTAGCGCAGTGAATGAGCAGTTCTTC
CDR3: CASSYSGSAVNEQFF

J: TRBJ1-5
D: .
size: .
V: TRBV5-5
DNA: TGTGCCAGCAGCAACGACCGGGTGGCAGGGACAAATCAGCCCCAGCATTTT
CDR3: CASSNDRVAGTNQPQHF

J: TRBJ1-3
D: .
size: .
V: TRBV21-1
DNA: TGTGCCAGCAGCAAACCCTACTCTGGAAACACCATATATTTT
CDR3: CASSKPYSGNTIYF

J: TRBJ2-7
D: TRBD2
size: .
V: TRBV6-1
DNA: TGTGCCAGCAGAAGAGGGGAGGGTTCCTACGAGCAGTACTTC
CDR3: CASRRGEGSYEQYF

J: TRBJ2-3
D: .
size: .
V: TRBV7-2
DNA: TGTGCCAGCAGGTCCGGGGGCACAGATACGCAGTATTTT
CDR3: CASRSGGTDTQYF

J: TRBJ2-5
D: TRBD1
size: .
V: TRBV30
DNA: TGTGCCTGGAGCCGGGACAGTCTAGAGACCCAGTACTTC
CDR3: CAWSRDSLETQYF

J: TRBJ2-7
D: TRBD1
size: .
V: TRBV2
DNA: TGTGCCAGTGCCAGGACAGGGGGCCACGAGCAGTACTTC
CDR3: CASARTGGHEQYF

J: TRBJ2-3
D: TRBD2
size: .
V: TRBV9
DNA: TGTGCCAGCAGCGTCGACAGCGGGGGGGGAACAGATACGCAGTATTTT
CDR3: CASSVDSGGGTDTQYF

J: TRBJ2-5
D: TRBD2
size: .
V: TRBV5-4
DNA: TGTGCCAGCAGCTTGGGCGAGACTAGCGGGGGACTCCAAGAGACCCAGTACTTC
CDR3: CASSLGETSGGLQETQYF

J: TRBJ1-6
D: .
size: .
V: TRBV10-3
DNA: TGTGCCATCAGTGAGACACGGGATTCACCCCTCCACTTT
CDR3: CAISETRDSPLHF

J: TRBJ2-2
D: TRBD2
size: .
V: TRBV11-3
DNA: TGTGCCAGCAGCTTAAGCGGGGGGACGAACACCGGGGAGCTGTTTTTT
CDR3: CASSLSGGTNTGELFF

J: TRBJ2-5
D: TRBD1
size: .
V: TRBV30
DNA: TGTGCCTGGAGTGGGTGGCAGGGGGCAGCAGAGACCCAGTACTTC
CDR3: CAWSGWQGAAETQYF

J: TRBJ2-7
D: .
size: .
V: TRBV6-1
DNA: TGTGCCAGCTCGAACAGCCAGGCCTACGAGCAGTACTTC
CDR3: CASSNSQAYEQYF

J: TRBJ2-1
D: TRBD2
size: .
V: TRBV7-8
DNA: TGTGCCAGCAGCCCAATACGATGGCTGACTAGCGGTAAATACAATGAGCAGTTCTTC
CDR3: CASSPIRWLTSGKYNEQFF

J: TRBJ2-1
D: TRBD1
size: .
V: TRBV7-9
DNA: TGTGCCAGCAGCCCTACGACAGGGTACTATGAGCAGTTCTTC
CDR3: CASSPTTGYYEQFF

J: TRBJ1-4
D: .
size: few
V: TRBV21-1
DNA: TGTGCCAGCAGCCCAGAAGACAGGGGGCAAGCAACTAATGAAAAACTGTTTTTT
CDR3: CASSPEDRGQATNEKLFF

J: TRBJ1-1
D: .
size: .
V: TRBV18
DNA: TGTGCCAGCTCACCCCCCCTCGGCGGGAGGAACACTGAAGCTTTCTTT
CDR3: CASSPPLGGRNTEAFF

J: TRBJ1-1
D: .
size: few
V: TRBV19
DNA: TGTGCCAGTAGTCCCGGAAGACACGAAGCTTTCTTT
CDR3: CASSPGRHEAFF

J: TRBJ2-7
D: TRBD1
size: .
V: TRBV5-1
DNA: TGCGCCAGCAGCCGTACAGTTCAGGGGGCGGGGGAGCAGTACTTC
CDR3: CASSRTVQGAGEQYF

J: TRBJ2-7
D: TRBD2
size: once
V: TRBV28
DNA: TGTGCCAGCAGTTATAGCGGGAGCGGGGCCTACGAGCAGTACTTC
CDR3: CASSYSGSGAYEQYF

J: TRBJ2-5
D: .
size: once
V: TRBV9
DNA: TGTGCCAGCAGCCGCTTGGACGCAGGCGGGGAGACCCAGTACTTC
CDR3: CASSRLDAGGETQYF

J: TRBJ2-6
D: .
size: .
V: TRBV4-1
DNA: TGCGCCAGCAGCCTCAGGGCGAGTGGGGCCAACGTCCTGACTTTC
CDR3: CASSLRASGANVLTF

J: TRBJ2-1
D: .
size: .
V: TRBV4-1
DNA: TGCGCCAGCAGCCAAGGAACTAGCCCCAATGAGCAGTTCTTC
CDR3: CASSQGTSPNEQFF

J: TRBJ1-2
D: TRBD1
size: .
V: TRBV5-1
DNA: TGCGCCAGCAGCTCGGACAGGGGGGGCGGCTACACCTTC
CDR3: CASSSDRGGGYTF

J: TRBJ2-5
D: .
size: .
V: TRBV5-4
DNA: TGTGCCAGCAGCCCCGTCTCGGGGGGCGGGGAGACCCAGTACTTC
CDR3: CASSPVSGGGETQYF

J: TRBJ2-5
D: TRBD2
size: .
V: TRBV7-9
DNA: TGTGCCAGCAGCTTAGCGGCGGGGGGACAAGAGACCCAGTACTTC
CDR3: CASSLAAGGQETQYF

J: TRBJ1-3
D: .
size: .
V: TRBV2
DNA: TGTGCCAGCAGGGTACAGGCTGGAAACACCATATATTTT
CDR3: CASRVQAGNTIYF

J: TRBJ2-1
D: .
size: .
V: TRBV7-9
DNA: TGTGCCAGCAGCCTCATGGGGGGAGGCCACAAGGGCTTATTGGAGCAGTTCTTC
CDR3: CASSLMGGGHKGLLEQFF

J: TRBJ2-5
D: TRBD1
size: .
V: TRBV2
DNA: TGTGCCAGCACCCGACAGGGTTGGGAGACCCAGTACTTC
CDR3: CASTRQGWETQYF

J: TRBJ1-5
D: TRBD1
size: once
V: TRBV6-5
DNA: TGTGCCAGCAGTTATGAGAGGACAGGGGGCAATCAGCCCCAGCATTTT
CDR3: CASSYERTGGNQPQHF

J: TRBJ1-1
D: .
size: .
V: TRBV15
DNA: TGTGCCACCAGCTTGGAGCGGTCGAACACTGAAGCTTTCTTT
CDR3: CATSLERSNTEAFF

J: TRBJ2-1
D: .
size: .
V: TRBV5-1
DNA: TGCGCCAGCAGCTTGGATCCAGGCGCCTACAATGAGCAGTTCTTC
CDR3: CASSLDPGAYNEQFF

J: TRBJ2-5
D: TRBD2
size: .
V: TRBV19
DNA: TGTGCCAGTAGTATAGTGGGAGGGGAGTCCCAAGAGACCCAGTACTTC
CDR3: CASSIVGGESQETQYF

J: TRBJ2-1
D: TRBD2
size: .
V: TRBV7-9
DNA: TGTGCCAGCAGCCGAAGCGGGGGGGGGTTTTACAATGAGCAGTTCTTC
CDR3: CASSRSGGGFYNEQFF

J: TRBJ1-1
D: .
size: .
V: TRBV5-3
DNA: TGTGCCAGAAGCCTAGACAGAGGAGCTTTCTTT
CDR3: CARSLDRGAFF

J: TRBJ2-1
D: TRBD1
size: .
V: TRBV28
DNA: TGTGCCAGCATCCTGACAGGGGTCCAGTACAATGAGCAGTTCTTC
CDR3: CASILTGVQYNEQFF

J: TRBJ2-2
D: TRBD1
size: few
V: TRBV5-4
DNA: TGTGCCAGCAGCGTCCCGGGACAGGAACGCACCGGGGAGCTGTTTTTT
CDR3: CASSVPGQERTGELFF

J: TRBJ2-7
D: .
size: .
V: TRBV5-1
DNA: TGCGCCAGCAGCTTGGGCGAGCGGTTCACCTACGAGCAGTACTTC
CDR3: CASSLGERFTYEQYF

J: TRBJ1-2
D: TRBD1
size: .
V: TRBV4-2
DNA: TGTGCCAGCAGCGCGACAGGGGGCACTAACTATGGCTACACCTTC
CDR3: CASSATGGTNYGYTF